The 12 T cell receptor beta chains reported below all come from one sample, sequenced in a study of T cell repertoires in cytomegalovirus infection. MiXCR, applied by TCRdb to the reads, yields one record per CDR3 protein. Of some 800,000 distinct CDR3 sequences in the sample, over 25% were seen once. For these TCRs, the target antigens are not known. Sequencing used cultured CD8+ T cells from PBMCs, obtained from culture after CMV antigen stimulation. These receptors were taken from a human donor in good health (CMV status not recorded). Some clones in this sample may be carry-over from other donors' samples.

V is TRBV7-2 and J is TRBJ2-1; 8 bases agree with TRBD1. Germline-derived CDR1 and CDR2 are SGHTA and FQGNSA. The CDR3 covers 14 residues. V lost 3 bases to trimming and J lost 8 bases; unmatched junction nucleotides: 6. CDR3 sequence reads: CASSFTGGFHEQFF. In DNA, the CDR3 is TGTGCCAGCAGCTTCACAGGGGGTTTCCATGAGCAGTTCTTC.

CDR3 loop: CASSLVIRGPDTQYF. Written as DNA, the CDR3 is TGCGCCAGCAGCTTGGTAATCAGGGGGCCAGATACGCAGTATTTT. The genes are TRBV5-1 and TRBJ2-3, with TRBD1 matching over 8 bases. The CDR3 spans 15 residues. CDR1 and CDR2 (germline): SGHRS, YFSETQ. Losses at the gene ends were 0 bases for V and 4 bases for J; bases not matched to a gene: 4.

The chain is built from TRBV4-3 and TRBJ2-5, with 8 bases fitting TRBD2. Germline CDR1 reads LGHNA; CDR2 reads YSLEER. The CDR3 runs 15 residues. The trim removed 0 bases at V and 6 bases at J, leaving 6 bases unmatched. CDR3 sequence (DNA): TGCGCCAGCAGCCAAGATCCGGCGGGGGGAAAGACCCAGTACTTC. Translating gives CASSQDPAGGKTQYF.

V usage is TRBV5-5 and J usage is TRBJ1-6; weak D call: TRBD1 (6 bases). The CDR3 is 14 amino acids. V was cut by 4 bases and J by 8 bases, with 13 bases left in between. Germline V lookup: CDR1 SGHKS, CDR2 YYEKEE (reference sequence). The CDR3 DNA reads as TGTGCCAGCAGCCTACCAGGGGCGGATTCACCCCTCCACTTT. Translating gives CASSLPGADSPLHF.

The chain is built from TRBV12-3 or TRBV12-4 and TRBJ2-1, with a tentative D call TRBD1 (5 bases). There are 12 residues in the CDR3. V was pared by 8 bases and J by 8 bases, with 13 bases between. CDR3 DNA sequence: TGTGCCAGCTCGATGGGGCGATATGAGCAGTTCTTC. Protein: CASSMGRYEQFF.

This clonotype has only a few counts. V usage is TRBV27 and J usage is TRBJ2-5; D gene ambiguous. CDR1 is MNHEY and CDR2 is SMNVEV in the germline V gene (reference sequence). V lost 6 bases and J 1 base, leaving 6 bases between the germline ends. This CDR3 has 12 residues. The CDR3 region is CASRRTQETQYF. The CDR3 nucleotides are TGTGCCAGCAGAAGAACCCAAGAGACCCAGTACTTC.

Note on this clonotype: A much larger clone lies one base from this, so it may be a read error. This CDR3 reads CANNTKGSGANVLTF. The DNA of the CDR3 is TGTGCCAACAACACTAAAGGGTCTGGGGCCAACGTCCTGACTTTC. The J gene is TRBJ2-6, the V gene TRBV6-6, with D hard to call. V was shortened by 10 bases and J by 1 base, with 14 bases between the two germline ends. The CDR3 totals 15 residues. CDR1 is MNHNY and CDR2 is SVGAGI in the germline V gene (reference sequence).

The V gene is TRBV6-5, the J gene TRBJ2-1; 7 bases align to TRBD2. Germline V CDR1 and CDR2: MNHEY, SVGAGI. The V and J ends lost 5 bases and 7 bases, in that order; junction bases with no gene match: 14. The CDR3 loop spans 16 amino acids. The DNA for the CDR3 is TGTGCCAGCAGTACAAGAACAGGTGGGGGAGGGAATGAGCAGTTCTTC. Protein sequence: CASSTRTGGGGNEQFF.

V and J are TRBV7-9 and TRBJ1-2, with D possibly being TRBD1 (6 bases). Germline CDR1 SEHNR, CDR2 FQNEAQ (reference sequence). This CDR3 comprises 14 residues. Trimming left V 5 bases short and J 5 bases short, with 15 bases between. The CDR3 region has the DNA TGTGCCAGCAGCCTTGACAGGCCGAGGTATGGCTACACCTTC. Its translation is CASSLDRPRYGYTF.

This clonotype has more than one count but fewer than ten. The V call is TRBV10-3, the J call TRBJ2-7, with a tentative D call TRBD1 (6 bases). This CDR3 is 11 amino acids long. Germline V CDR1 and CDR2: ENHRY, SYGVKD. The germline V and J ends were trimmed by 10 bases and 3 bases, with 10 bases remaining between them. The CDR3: CATRDNYEQYV. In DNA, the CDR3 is TGTGCCACCCGGGACAACTACGAGCAGTACGTC.

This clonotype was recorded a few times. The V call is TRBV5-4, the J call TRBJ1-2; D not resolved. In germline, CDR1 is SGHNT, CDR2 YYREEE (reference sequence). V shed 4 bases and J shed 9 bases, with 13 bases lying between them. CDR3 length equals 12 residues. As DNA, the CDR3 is TGTGCCAGCAGCCGCGCCGGACGAAGCTACACCTTC. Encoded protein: CASSRAGRSYTF.

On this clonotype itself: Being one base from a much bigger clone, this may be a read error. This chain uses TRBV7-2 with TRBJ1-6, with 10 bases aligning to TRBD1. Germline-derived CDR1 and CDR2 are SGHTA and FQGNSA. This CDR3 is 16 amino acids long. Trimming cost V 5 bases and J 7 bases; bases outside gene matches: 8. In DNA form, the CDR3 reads TGTGCCAGCAGCCCCTGGACAGGGGGGATAAATTCACCCCTCCACTTT. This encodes CASSPWTGGINSPLHF.